This TCR beta chain was identified during a study of Tregs in tolerant kidney transplant recipients. About the study: The nonmyeloablative bone marrow transplants came from related graft donors, with transient mixed chimerism.

The V segment lost 3 bases and the J segment 3 bases; nucleotides outside the gene matches: 2. Germline V gene sequence: CDR1 MDHEN, CDR2 SYDVKM. This CDR3 spans 15 amino acids. CD4+CD25+CD127- Tregs, CD4+CD25- non-Tregs, CD4 and CD8 cells were sorted. Findings and limits, study-wide: This study did not directly address biological reproducibility.

The assay was immunoSEQ multiplex PCR, and TCRdb's table has in-frame clones only and misses some. The sample has 90,000 to 120,000 clones; 90% are singletons. This clone showed up just once. Its target is not known. The sequence derives from a human donor who received a combined kidney and bone marrow transplant. Sequencing used CD4+ T cells from blood, obtained before the transplant. The rearrangement links TRBV28 to TRBJ2-1; TRBD2 matches 10 bases. The CDR3 DNA reads TGTGCCAGCAGTTTCACTAGCGGGGTCTACAATGAGCAGTTCTTC. Its translation is CASSFTSGVYNEQFF.